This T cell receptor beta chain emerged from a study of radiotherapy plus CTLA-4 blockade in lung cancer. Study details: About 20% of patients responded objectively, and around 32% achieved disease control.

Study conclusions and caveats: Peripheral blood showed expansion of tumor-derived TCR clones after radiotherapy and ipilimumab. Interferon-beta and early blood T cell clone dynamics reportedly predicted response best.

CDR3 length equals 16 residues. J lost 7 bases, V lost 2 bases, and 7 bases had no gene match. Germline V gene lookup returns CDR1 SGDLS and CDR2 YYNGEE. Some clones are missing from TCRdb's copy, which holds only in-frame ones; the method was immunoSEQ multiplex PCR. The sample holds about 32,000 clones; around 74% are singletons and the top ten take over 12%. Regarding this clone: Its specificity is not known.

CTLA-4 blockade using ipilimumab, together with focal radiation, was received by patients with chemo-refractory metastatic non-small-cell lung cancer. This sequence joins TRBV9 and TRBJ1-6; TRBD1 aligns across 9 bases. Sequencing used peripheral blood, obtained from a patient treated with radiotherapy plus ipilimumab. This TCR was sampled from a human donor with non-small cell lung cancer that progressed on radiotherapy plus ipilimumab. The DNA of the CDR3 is TGTGCCAGCAGCGTGGACAACGGACAGGGGAATTCACCCCTCCACTTT. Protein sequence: CASSVDNGQGNSPLHF.